This is a list of T cell receptor beta chains from one sample in a study of T cell responses to AZD1222 COVID-19 vaccine. Profiled with immunoSEQ multiplex PCR; TCRdb holds only in-frame clones, not every one. This table has some 110,000 clones, around 84% appearing once. Sequenced material: peripheral blood, taken 28 days after the second AZD1222 dose. These receptors all stem from an adult who received the AZD1222 COVID-19 vaccine. Each CDR3 is given with its conserved first and last residue.

j_gene	v_gene	CDR3aa
TRBJ1-6	TRBV5-4	CASKQTYNSPLHF
TRBJ2-7	TRBV6-1	CASSEAARNYEQYF
TRBJ1-5	TRBV29-1	CSVVEEPQHF
TRBJ2-1	TRBV5-1	CASSLSGDDYNEQFF
TRBJ2-3	TRBV6-2/TRBV6-3	CASSYSVMSTDTQYF
TRBJ2-5	TRBV11-2	CASSLVTGMVGETQYF
TRBJ1-2	TRBV28	CASRANWDLGGNSNYGYTF
TRBJ2-7	TRBV6-5	CASTSSGLAYEQYF
TRBJ2-2	TRBV25-1	CASSVLLNTGELFF
TRBJ1-5	TRBV29-1	CSVRTGGQPQHF
TRBJ2-7	TRBV19	CASSIEVSSGIPYEQYF
TRBJ2-1	TRBV5-1	CASSLSQGYYNEQFF
TRBJ2-7	TRBV29-1	CSVATTGRAGSYEQYF
TRBJ1-6	TRBV27	CASSLRTGYSPLHF
TRBJ1-1	TRBV9	CASSLRGPEAFF
TRBJ1-5	TRBV19	CASTTMRQFSNQPQHF
TRBJ1-2	TRBV19	CASSRDTLTGLYGYTF
TRBJ1-1	TRBV28	CASTPGGRNTEAFF
TRBJ2-1	TRBV21-1	CASSRLAGGRSEQFF
TRBJ1-1	TRBV19	CASSIDGSLNTEAFF
TRBJ1-2	TRBV4-3	CASSQGAWGGYTF
TRBJ1-5	TRBV6-5	CASSFQGLAFNQPQHF
TRBJ2-3	TRBV18	CASSRREGSTDTQYF
TRBJ1-2	TRBV4-1	CASSQNLGTAYGYTF
TRBJ2-7	TRBV11-2	CASSLDPTVEEQYF
TRBJ2-2	TRBV5-1	CASSLESGLADPSSPGELFF
TRBJ2-3	TRBV5-4	CASVDRGADTQYF
TRBJ2-5	TRBV7-9	CASRPGTGYEGTQYF
TRBJ2-3	TRBV19	CASRPEQGSGADTQYF
TRBJ2-5	TRBV9	CASSVGVRQETQYF
TRBJ1-5	TRBV3-1/TRBV3-2	CASSQRTTNQPQHF
TRBJ1-1	TRBV4-3	CASSQEGFKAFF
TRBJ2-2	TRBV6-5	CASSPTGRDTGELFF
TRBJ1-1	TRBV4-1	CASSQDFFGNTEAFF
TRBJ1-2	TRBV9	CASSVDLGFGYGYTF